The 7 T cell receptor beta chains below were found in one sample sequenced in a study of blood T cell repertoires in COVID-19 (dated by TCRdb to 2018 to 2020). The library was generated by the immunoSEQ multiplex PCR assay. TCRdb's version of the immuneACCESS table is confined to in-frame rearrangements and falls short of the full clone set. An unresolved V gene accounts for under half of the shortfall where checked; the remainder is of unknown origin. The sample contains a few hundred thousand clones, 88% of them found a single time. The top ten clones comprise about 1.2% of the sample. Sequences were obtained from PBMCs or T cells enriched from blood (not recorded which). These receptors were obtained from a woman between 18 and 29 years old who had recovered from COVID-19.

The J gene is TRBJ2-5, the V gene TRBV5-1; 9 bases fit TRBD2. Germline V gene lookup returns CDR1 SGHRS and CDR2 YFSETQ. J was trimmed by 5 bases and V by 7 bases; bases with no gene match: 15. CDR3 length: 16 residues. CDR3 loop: CASCPVAGGLIETQYF. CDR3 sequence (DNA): TGCGCCAGCTGCCCAGTGGCGGGGGGGCTTATCGAGACCCAGTACTTC.

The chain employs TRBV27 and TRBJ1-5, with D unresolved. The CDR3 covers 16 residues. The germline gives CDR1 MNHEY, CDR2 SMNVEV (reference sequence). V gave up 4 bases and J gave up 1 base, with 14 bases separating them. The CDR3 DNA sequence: TGTGCCAGCAGTTCCGAGGCGCTGAGGAGCAATCAGCCCCAGCATTTT. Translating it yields CASSSEALRSNQPQHF.

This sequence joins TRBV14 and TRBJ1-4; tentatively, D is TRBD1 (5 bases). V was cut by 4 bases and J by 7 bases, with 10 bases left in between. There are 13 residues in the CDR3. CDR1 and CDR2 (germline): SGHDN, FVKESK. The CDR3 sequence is CASSRGHLEKLFF. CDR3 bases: TGTGCCAGCAGCCGCGGACATCTTGAAAAACTGTTTTTT.

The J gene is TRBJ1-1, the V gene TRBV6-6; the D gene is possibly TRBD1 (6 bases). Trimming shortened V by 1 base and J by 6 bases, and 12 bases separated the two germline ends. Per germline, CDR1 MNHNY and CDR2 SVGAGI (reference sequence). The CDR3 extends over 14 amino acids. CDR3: CASSYLRGGAEAFF. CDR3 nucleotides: TGTGCCAGCAGTTACTTACGGGGGGGCGCTGAAGCTTTCTTT.

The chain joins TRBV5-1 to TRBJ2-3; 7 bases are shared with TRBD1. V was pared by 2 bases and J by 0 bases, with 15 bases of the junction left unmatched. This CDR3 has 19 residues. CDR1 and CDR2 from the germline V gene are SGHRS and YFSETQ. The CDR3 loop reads CASSFGTVRASFSTDTQYF. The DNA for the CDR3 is TGCGCCAGCAGCTTTGGGACAGTGCGAGCCAGTTTTAGCACAGATACGCAGTATTTT.

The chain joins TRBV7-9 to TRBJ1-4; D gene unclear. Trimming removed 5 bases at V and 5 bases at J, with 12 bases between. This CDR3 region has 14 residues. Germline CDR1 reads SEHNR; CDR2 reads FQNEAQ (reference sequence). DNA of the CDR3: TGTGCCAGCAGCGACCGGGATACCAATGAAAAACTGTTTTTT. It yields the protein CASSDRDTNEKLFF.

This chain's CDR3 is CASSRDRAMRSPLHF. For the CDR3, the DNA is TGTGCCAGCAGCCGGGACAGGGCGATGCGGTCACCCCTCCACTTT. The rearrangement uses TRBV5-6 and TRBJ1-6, with 9 bases matching TRBD1. This CDR3 comprises 15 residues. The germline gives CDR1 SGHDT, CDR2 YYEEEE. The V and J ends lost 4 bases and 10 bases, in that order; junction bases with no gene match: 9.